The clone carrying this TCR beta chain turned up a few times. Its target is not known. This CDR3 is 12 amino acids long. V trimming: 2 bases; J trimming: 5 bases; junction bases outside the gene matches: 1. Germline loops: CDR1 GTSNPN, CDR2 SVGIG (reference sequence). 60 Vbeta and 13 Jbeta primers were used in PCR. Sequencing used immunoSEQ multiplex PCR; TCRdb keeps in-frame clones, though not all of them. In the table there are about 120,000 clones, 8.5% to 9% of which are singletons. The donors were healthy bone marrow donors. The data stem from a study of cytomegalovirus exposure and HLA in healthy donors. Study conclusions and caveats: Later on, analysis showed that most CMV-associated TCR beta chains appeared to be HLA-restricted. A later examination showed that TCR association rates differed by HLA locus, with DRB1 most and HLA-C fewest.

Material for sequencing was PBMCs. The V gene is TRBV30, the J gene TRBJ1-1, with 8 bases matching TRBD1. The clonotype originates from a woman aged 40 to 50 in good health and CMV-seropositive. The CDR3 here is CAWSQGATEAFF. CDR3 DNA: TGTGCCTGGAGTCAGGGGGCGACTGAAGCTTTCTTT.